This T cell receptor beta chain was identified during a study of T cells after yellow fever vaccination. Broader study findings: Abundant contaminating clonotypes from the bulk population could appear in FACS-sorted repertoires. Post-booster repertoires again held most primary-vaccination clones (roughly 96% CD4, roughly 90% CD8). Researchers noted that a small share of clonotypes showed up in both CD4 and CD8 compartments.

This clonotype was counted a few times. Its specificity is unknown. Germline V CDR1 and CDR2: MNHEY, SMNVEV (reference sequence). CDR3 length: 14 amino acids. V was pared by 7 bases and J by 2 bases, with 15 bases between. For TCR, cDNA came from 5'RACE template switching, which added a universal primer site and UMIs. TCRdb reprocessed the 5' RACE reads with MiXCR, giving one entry per CDR3 protein. The sample lists 95,000 to 100,000 distinct CDR3 sequences; around 5.8% were seen once. The gene calls are TRBV27 and TRBJ2-7; D possibly matches TRBD1 or TRBD2 (7 bases each). This TCR came from a man younger than 35 who received the YFV17D yellow fever vaccine. The sequencing here drew on CD8+ T cells sorted from PBMCs, taken 10 days after the yellow fever booster vaccination. DNA of the CDR3: TGTGCCAGCACCGCAGGGGGGGAAGCCTACGAGCAGTACTTC. It encodes CASTAGGEAYEQYF.